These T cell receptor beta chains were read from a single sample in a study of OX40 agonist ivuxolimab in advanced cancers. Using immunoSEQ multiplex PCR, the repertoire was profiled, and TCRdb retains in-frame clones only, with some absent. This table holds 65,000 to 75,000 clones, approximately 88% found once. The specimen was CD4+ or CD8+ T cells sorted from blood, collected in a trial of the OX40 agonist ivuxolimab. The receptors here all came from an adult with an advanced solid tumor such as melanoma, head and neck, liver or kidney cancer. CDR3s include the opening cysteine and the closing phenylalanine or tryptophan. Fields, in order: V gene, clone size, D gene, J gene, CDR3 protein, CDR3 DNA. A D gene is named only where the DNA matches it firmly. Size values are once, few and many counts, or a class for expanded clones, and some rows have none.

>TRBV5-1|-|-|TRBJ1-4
CASSLARMLNEKLFF
TGCGCCAGCAGCTTGGCCAGGATGCTTAATGAAAAACTGTTTTTT
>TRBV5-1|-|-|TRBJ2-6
CASVGVGANVLTF
TGCGCCAGCGTCGGGGTTGGGGCCAACGTCCTGACTTTC
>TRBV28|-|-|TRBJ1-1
CASSFGGPNTEAFF
TGTGCCAGCAGTTTCGGGGGGCCGAACACTGAAGCTTTCTTT
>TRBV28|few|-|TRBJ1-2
CASSLVRGWNYGYTF
TGTGCCAGCAGTTTAGTCAGGGGTTGGAACTATGGCTACACCTTC
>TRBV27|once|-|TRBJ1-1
CASSLSGGYTEAFF
TGTGCCAGCAGTTTATCGGGAGGTTACACTGAAGCTTTCTTT
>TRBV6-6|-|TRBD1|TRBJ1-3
CASSGPDRGIGNTIYF
TGTGCCAGCAGTGGCCCGGACAGGGGGATTGGAAACACCATATATTTT
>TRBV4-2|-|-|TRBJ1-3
CASSQAVGSGNTIYF
TGTGCCAGCAGCCAAGCTGTGGGGTCCGGAAACACCATATATTTT
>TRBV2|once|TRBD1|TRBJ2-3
CASSVDRGQDTQYF
TGTGCCAGCAGTGTTGACAGGGGGCAAGATACGCAGTATTTT
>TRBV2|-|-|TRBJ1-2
CASSLLTADYGYTF
TGTGCCAGCAGTCTACTGACAGCAGACTATGGCTACACCTTC
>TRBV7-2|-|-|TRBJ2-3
CASSPTPTDTQYF
TGTGCCAGCAGCCCGACTCCCACAGATACGCAGTATTTT
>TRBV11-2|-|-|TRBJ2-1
CASRLLGGVNEQFF
TGTGCCAGCAGGCTACTCGGGGGTGTCAATGAGCAGTTCTTC
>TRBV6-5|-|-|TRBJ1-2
CASSDRTGYGYTF
TGTGCCAGCAGCGACAGGACGGGTTATGGCTACACCTTC
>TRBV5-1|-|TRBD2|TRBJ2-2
CASSPLAGANTGELFF
TGCGCCAGCAGCCCGCTAGCGGGGGCCAACACCGGGGAGCTGTTTTTT
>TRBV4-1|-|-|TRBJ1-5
CASSQDDGVGNQPQHF
TGCGCCAGCAGCCAAGATGACGGGGTCGGCAATCAGCCCCAGCATTTT
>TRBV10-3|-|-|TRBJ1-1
CATWDTPNTEAFF
TGTGCCACCTGGGACACCCCGAACACTGAAGCTTTCTTT
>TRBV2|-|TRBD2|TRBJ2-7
CASSRTSGGYEQYF
TGTGCCAGCAGTAGGACTAGCGGGGGGTACGAGCAGTACTTC
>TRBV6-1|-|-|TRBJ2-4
CASLPADSYTDIQYF
TGTGCCAGCCTCCCCGCAGACTCTTATACCGACATTCAGTACTTC
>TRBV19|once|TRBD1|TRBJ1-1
CASKPQGAGEAFF
TGTGCCAGTAAACCGCAGGGGGCCGGAGAAGCTTTCTTT
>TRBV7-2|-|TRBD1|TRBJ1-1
CASSTTGVTEAFF
TGTGCCAGCAGCACGACAGGGGTAACCGAAGCTTTCTTT
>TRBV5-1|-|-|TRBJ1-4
CASSGGGFGIEKLFF
TGCGCCAGCAGCGGTGGTGGATTCGGAATTGAAAAACTGTTTTTT
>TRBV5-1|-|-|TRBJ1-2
CASSLVGSSSYTF
TGCGCCAGCAGCTTGGTTGGGTCAAGTAGCTACACCTTC
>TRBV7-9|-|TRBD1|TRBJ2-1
CASSLGAGQGRFGEQFF
TGTGCCAGCAGCTTAGGAGCTGGACAGGGGAGATTTGGTGAGCAGTTCTTC
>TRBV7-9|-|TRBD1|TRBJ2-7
CASSLTGGTAYEQYF
TGTGCCAGCAGCCTCACAGGGGGCACCGCCTACGAGCAGTACTTC
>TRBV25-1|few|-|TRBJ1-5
CASSAGYNQPQHF
TGTGCCAGCAGTGCCGGGTACAATCAGCCCCAGCATTTT
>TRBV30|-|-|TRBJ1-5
CAWSVAGGGQPQHF
TGTGCCTGGAGTGTAGCCGGGGGAGGCCAGCCCCAGCATTTT
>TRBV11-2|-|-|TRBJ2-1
CASSLGGRLLVEQFF
TGTGCCAGCAGCTTAGGCGGGCGCCTCTTAGTTGAGCAGTTCTTC
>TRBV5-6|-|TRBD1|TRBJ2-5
CASSPGQGGGGSQYF
TGTGCCAGCAGCCCGGGACAGGGAGGGGGAGGGTCCCAGTACTTC
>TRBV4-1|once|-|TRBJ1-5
CASSHLLRGMQQPQHF
TGCGCCAGCAGCCATCTTTTACGGGGGATGCAGCAGCCCCAGCATTTT
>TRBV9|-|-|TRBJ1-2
CASSTGTLGYGYTF
TGTGCCAGCAGCACGGGGACATTGGGTTATGGCTACACCTTC
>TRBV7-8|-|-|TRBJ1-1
CASSAMGVMNTEAFF
TGTGCCAGCAGCGCCATGGGGGTCATGAACACTGAAGCTTTCTTT
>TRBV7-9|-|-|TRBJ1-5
CASSFGEGPQHF
TGTGCCAGCAGCTTTGGGGAAGGGCCCCAGCATTTT
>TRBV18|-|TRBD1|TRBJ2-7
CASSPTGFEQYF
TGTGCCAGCTCACCGACAGGGTTTGAGCAGTACTTC
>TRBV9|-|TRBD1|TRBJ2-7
CASSVNAKTGGYEQYF
TGTGCCAGCAGCGTCAACGCTAAAACAGGGGGCTACGAGCAGTACTTC
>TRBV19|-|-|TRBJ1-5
CASMGRAGVDQPQHF
TGTGCCAGTATGGGGCGGGCAGGGGTTGATCAGCCCCAGCATTTT
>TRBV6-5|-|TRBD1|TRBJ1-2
CASGTGGYGYTF
TGTGCCAGCGGGACAGGGGGCTATGGCTACACCTTC
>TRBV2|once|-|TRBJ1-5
CASSEPGGIQSQHF
TGTGCCAGCAGTGAACCGGGCGGAATTCAGTCCCAGCATTTT
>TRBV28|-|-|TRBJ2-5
CASTRQKQETQYF
TGTGCCAGCACTCGACAAAAACAAGAGACCCAGTACTTC
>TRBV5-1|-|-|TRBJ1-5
CASSSDGNQPQHF
TGCGCCAGCAGCTCTGACGGCAATCAGCCCCAGCATTTT
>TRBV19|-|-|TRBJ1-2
CASSPTLGVQSFYGYTF
TGTGCCAGTAGTCCGACCTTGGGGGTTCAGTCGTTCTATGGCTACACCTTC
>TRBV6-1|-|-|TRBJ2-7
CASGGGRGLYEQYF
TGTGCCAGTGGCGGCGGCAGGGGTCTCTACGAGCAGTACTTC
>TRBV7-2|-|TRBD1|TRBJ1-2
CASSLDWTGTYGYTF
TGTGCCAGCAGCTTAGATTGGACAGGGACATATGGCTACACCTTC
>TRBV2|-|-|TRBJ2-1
CASSPTTTGYNEQFF
TGTGCCAGCAGCCCCACAACTACCGGTTACAATGAGCAGTTCTTC
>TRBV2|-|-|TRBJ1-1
CASSKEAQMNTEAFF
TGTGCCAGCAGCAAGGAGGCACAAATGAACACTGAAGCTTTCTTT
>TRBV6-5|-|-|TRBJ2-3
CASSYRGRVTDTQYF
TGTGCCAGCAGTTACAGGGGTAGGGTCACAGATACGCAGTATTTT
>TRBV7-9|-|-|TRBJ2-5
CASSSSETQYF
TGTGCCAGCAGCTCCAGCGAGACCCAGTACTTC
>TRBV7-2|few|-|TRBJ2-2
CASSARRVWAGTGELFF
TGTGCCAGCAGCGCGAGGCGGGTGTGGGCGGGCACCGGGGAGCTGTTTTTT
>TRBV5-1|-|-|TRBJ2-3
CASSPPSGGAGDTQYF
TGCGCCAGCAGCCCTCCTTCAGGGGGGGCAGGAGATACGCAGTATTTT
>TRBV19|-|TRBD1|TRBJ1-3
CATGTGSNSGNTIYF
TGTGCCACCGGGACAGGGAGTAACTCTGGAAACACCATATATTTT
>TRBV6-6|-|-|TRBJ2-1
CASGTSDNEQFF
TGTGCCAGCGGAACCAGCGACAATGAGCAGTTCTTC